This T cell receptor (beta chain) was observed in a study of blood T cells in healthy people across ages. The CDR3 contains 15 residues. The V and J ends lost 0 bases and 0 bases respectively, with 8 bases between them. Germline CDR1 and CDR2: MNHEY and SVGEGT. Then a second PCR, running roughly 7 to 11 cycles, was carried out with a sample-barcoded 5' primer and a J-beta primer mix. TCRdb re-called the 5' RACE reads through MiXCR, storing one row per CDR3 protein. This sample has about 1.4 million distinct CDR3 sequences, with approximately 59% found just once. This sequence was found in a young man in good health. Sequenced sample: blood. The chain couples TRBV6-2 or TRBV6-3 to TRBJ2-5; possible D gene TRBD1, 5 bases. The CDR3 nucleotides are TGTGCCAGCAGTTACTCTGGGGCCGACCAAGAGACCCAGTACTTC. It translates to CASSYSGADQETQYF.